Below, 5 T cell receptor beta chains from the same sample are listed, as sequenced in a study of identical twins (dated by TCRdb to 2015 to 2016). Library creation used 5' RACE. TCRdb names Illumina HiSeq 2000 as the instrument used. TCRdb applied fastp at Q25 and MiXCR to the public reads, then kept only in-frame beta chains. Each CDR3 protein appears once, grouped with its most common genes and DNA. The sample table shows 1.5 million or so distinct CDR3 sequences, and roughly a third are seen once. The ten most abundant clones make up less than 0.35% of the sample. The sequencing input was cord blood. These receptors were obtained from a newborn girl in good health.

The chain couples TRBV24-1 to TRBJ2-3; D not certain. CDR1 KGHDR and CDR2 SFDVKD come from the germline V gene. The CDR3 length is 15 residues. The germline V and J ends were trimmed by 6 bases and 1 base, with 13 bases remaining between them. CDR3 residues: CATSSQERGTDTQYF. CDR3 DNA sequence: TGTGCCACCAGTTCCCAGGAGAGAGGCACAGATACGCAGTATTTT.

J is TRBJ2-1 and V is TRBV20-1; perhaps TRBD1 as D (5 bases). V lost 0 bases and J lost 4, with 13 bases in between. CDR1 and CDR2 from the germline V gene are DFQATT and SNEGSKA (reference sequence). The CDR3 extends over 15 amino acids. The CDR3 DNA sequence: TGCAGTGCTAGAGATATGCGTGCAGGGTACAATGAGCAGTTCTTC. Protein product: CSARDMRAGYNEQFF.

This clonotype was observed a handful of times. The chain joins TRBV6-2 or TRBV6-3 to TRBJ1-5; D not certain. V was pared by 6 bases and J by 1 base, with 13 bases between. CDR3 length: 15 residues. Germline CDR1 is MNHEY and CDR2 is SVGEGT. CDR3 nucleotide sequence: TGTGCCAGCAGCTTCGCTGCACAAAGCAATCAGCCCCAGCATTTT. Translation gives CASSFAAQSNQPQHF.

V usage is TRBV5-5 and J usage is TRBJ2-7, with D possibly matching TRBD1 (5 bases). V was trimmed by 7 bases and J by 2 bases, leaving 16 bases between them. CDR3 length equals 14 residues. Germline values: CDR1 SGHKS, CDR2 YYEKEE (reference sequence). The CDR3 protein is CASRPFTGPYEQYF. In nucleotides, the CDR3 is TGTGCCAGCCGTCCGTTTACAGGTCCCTACGAGCAGTACTTC.

This clonotype was counted only a few times. CDR3 sequence reads: CASSQGIREQYF. In DNA form, the CDR3 reads TGTGCCAGCAGCCAAGGAATAAGAGAGCAGTACTTC. The rearrangement links TRBV14 to TRBJ2-7; D is ambiguous. This CDR3 has 12 amino acids. The germline CDR1 and CDR2 sequences are SGHDN and FVKESK. Trimming cost V 1 base and J 7 bases, with 8 bases left between them.